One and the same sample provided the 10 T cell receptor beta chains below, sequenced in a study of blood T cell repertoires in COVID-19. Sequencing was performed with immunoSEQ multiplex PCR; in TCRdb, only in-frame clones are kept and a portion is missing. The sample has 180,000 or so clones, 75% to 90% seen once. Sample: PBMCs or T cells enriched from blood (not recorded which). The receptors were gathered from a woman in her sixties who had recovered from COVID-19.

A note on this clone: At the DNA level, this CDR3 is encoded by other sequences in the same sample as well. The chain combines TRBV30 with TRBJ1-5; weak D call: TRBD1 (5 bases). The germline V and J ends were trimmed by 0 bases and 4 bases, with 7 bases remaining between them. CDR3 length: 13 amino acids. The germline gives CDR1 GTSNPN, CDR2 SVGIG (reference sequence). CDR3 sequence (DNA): TGTGCCTGGAGTGTACGGGGGAATCAGCCCCAGCATTTT. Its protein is CAWSVRGNQPQHF.

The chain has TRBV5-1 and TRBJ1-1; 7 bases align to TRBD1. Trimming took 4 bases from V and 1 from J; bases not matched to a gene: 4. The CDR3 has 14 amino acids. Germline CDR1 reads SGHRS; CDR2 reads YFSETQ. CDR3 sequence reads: CASSQGQSNTEAFF. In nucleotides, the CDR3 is TGCGCCAGCAGCCAGGGACAGTCGAACACTGAAGCTTTCTTT. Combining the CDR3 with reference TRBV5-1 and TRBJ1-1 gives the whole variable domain KAGVTQTPRYLIKTRGQQVTLSCSPISGHRSVSWYQQTPGQGLQFLFEYFSETQRNKGNFPGRFSGRQFSNSRSEMNVSTLELGDSALYLCASSQGQSNTEAFFGQGTRLTVV.

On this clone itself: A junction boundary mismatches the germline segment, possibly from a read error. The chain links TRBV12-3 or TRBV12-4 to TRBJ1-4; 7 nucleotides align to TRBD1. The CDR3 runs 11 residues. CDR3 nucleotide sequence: TGTGCCAGCAGTAGGGGACAGTCATCCTCTTTT. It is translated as CASSRGQSSSF.

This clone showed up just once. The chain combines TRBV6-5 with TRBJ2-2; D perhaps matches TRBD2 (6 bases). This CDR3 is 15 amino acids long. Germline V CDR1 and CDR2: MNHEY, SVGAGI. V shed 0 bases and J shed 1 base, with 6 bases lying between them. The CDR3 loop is CASSYSGRNTGELFF. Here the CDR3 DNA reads TGTGCCAGCAGTTACTCCGGGAGGAACACCGGGGAGCTGTTTTTT.

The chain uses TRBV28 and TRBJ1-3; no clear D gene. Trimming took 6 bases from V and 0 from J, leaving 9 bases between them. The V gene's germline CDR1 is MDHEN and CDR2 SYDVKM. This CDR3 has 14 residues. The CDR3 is CASSRFSSGNTIYF. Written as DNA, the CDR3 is TGTGCCAGCAGCCGTTTTAGCTCTGGAAACACCATATATTTT.

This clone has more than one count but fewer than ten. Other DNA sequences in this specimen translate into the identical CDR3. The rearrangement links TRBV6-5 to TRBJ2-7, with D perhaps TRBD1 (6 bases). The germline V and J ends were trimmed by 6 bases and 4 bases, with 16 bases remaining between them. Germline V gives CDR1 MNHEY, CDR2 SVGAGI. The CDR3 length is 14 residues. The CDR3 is CASRPDRGSYEQYF. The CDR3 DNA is TGTGCCAGCAGGCCGGACAGAGGCAGTTACGAGCAGTACTTC.

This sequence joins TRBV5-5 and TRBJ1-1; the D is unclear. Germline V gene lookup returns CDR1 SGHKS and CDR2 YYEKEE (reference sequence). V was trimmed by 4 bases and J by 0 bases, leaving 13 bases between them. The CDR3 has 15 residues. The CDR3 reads CASSPLGRMNTEAFF. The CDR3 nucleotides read TGTGCCAGCAGCCCCTTGGGCCGGATGAACACTGAAGCTTTCTTT.

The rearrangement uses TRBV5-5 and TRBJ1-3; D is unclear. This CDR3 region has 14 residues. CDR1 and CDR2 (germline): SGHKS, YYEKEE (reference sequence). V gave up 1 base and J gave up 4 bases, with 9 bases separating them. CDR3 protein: CASSLQVPGNTIYF. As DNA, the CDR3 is TGTGCCAGCAGCTTGCAGGTACCCGGAAACACCATATATTTT. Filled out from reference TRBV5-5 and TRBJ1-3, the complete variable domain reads DAGVTQSPTHLIKTRGQQVTLRCSPISGHKSVSWYQQVLGQGPQFIFQYYEKEERGRGNFPDRFSARQFPNYSSELNVNALLLGDSALYLCASSLQVPGNTIYFGEGSWLTVV.

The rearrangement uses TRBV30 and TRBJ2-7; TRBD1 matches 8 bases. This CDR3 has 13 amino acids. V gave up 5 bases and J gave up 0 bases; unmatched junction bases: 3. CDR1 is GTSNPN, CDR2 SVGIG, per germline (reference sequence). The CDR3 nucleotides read TGTGCCTGGGGGGACAGGAACTCCTACGAGCAGTACTTC. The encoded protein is CAWGDRNSYEQYF.

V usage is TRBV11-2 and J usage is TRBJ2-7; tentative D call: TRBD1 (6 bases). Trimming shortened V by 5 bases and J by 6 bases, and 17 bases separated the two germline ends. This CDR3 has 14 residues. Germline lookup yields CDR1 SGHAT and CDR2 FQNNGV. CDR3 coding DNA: TGTGCCAGCAGCCATTTACCAGGGGTTGTCGAGCAGTACTTC. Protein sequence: CASSHLPGVVEQYF. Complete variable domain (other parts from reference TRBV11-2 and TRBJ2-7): EAGVAQSPRYKIIEKRQSVAFWCNPISGHATLYWYQQILGQGPKLLIQFQNNGVVDDSQLPKDRFSAERLKGVDSTLKIQPAKLEDSAVYLCASSHLPGVVEQYFGPGTRLTVT.